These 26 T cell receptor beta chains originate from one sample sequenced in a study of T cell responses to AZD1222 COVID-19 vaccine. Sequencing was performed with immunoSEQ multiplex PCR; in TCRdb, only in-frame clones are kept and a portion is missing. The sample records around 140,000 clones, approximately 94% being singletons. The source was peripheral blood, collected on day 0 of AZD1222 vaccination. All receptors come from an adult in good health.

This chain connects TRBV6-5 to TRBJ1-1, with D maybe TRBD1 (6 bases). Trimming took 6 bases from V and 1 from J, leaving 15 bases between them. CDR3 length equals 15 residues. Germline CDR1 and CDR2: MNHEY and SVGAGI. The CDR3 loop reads CASSRTALRNTEAFF. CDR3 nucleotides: TGTGCCAGCAGCCGGACAGCTCTTAGGAACACTGAAGCTTTCTTT.

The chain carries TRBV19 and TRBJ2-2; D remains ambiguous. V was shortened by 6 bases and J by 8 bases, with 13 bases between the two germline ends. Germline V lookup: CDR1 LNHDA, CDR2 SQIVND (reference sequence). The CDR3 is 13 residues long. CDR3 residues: CASSRKDGGELFF. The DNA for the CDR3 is TGTGCCAGTAGCCGAAAAGATGGGGGGGAGCTGTTTTTT.

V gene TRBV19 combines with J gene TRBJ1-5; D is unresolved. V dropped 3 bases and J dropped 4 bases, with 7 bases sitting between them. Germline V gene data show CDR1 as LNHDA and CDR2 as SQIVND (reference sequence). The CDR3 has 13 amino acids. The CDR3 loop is CASSIGKNQPQHF. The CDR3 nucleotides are TGTGCCAGTAGTATTGGAAAAAATCAGCCCCAGCATTTT.

This CDR3 is CASSLDLSSYNEQFF. Here the CDR3 DNA reads TGTGCCAGCAGTTTGGACCTAAGCTCCTACAATGAGCAGTTCTTC. V and J are TRBV6-5 and TRBJ2-1; D not certain. Trimming cost V 4 bases and J 0 bases, with 10 bases left between them. CDR3 length equals 15 residues. CDR1 is MNHEY, CDR2 SVGAGI, per germline.

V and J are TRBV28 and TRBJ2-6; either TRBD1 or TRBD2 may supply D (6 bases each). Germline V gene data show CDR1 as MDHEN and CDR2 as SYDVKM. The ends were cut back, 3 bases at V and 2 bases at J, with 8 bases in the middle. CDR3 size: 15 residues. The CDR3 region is CASSLGGPGANVLTF. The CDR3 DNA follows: TGTGCCAGCAGTTTGGGGGGCCCTGGGGCCAACGTCCTGACTTTC.

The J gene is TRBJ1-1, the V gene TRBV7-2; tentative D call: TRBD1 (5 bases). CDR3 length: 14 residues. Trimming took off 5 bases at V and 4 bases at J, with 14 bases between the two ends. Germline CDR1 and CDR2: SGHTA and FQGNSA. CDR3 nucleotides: TGTGCCAGCAGCCCAGCGGTGGGGACCACTGAAGCTTTCTTT. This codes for CASSPAVGTTEAFF.

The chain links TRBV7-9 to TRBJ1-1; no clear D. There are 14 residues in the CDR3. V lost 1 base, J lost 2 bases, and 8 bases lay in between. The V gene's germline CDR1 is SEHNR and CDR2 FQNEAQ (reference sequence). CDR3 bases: TGTGCCAGCAGCTTAGTTGCAATCAACACTGAAGCTTTCTTT. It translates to CASSLVAINTEAFF.

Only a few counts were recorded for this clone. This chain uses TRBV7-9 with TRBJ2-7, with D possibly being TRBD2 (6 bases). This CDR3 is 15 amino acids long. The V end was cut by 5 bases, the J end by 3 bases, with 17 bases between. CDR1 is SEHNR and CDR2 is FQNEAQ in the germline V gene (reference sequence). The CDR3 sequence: CASSPLRGRHYEQYF. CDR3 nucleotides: TGTGCCAGCAGCCCCCTTCGGGGGAGACACTACGAGCAGTACTTC.

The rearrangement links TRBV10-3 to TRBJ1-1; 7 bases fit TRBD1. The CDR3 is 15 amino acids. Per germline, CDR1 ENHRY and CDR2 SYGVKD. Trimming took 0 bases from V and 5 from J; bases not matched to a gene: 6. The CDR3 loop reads CAISESSKGATEAFF. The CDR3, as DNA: TGTGCCATCAGTGAGTCGTCGAAGGGGGCGACTGAAGCTTTCTTT.

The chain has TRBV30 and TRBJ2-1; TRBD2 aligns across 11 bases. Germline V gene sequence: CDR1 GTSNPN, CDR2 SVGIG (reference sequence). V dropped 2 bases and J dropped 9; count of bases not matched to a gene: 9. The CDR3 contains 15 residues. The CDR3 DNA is TGTGCCTGGAGTCCCACTAGCGGGAGCTATGGTGAGCAGTTCTTC. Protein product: CAWSPTSGSYGEQFF.

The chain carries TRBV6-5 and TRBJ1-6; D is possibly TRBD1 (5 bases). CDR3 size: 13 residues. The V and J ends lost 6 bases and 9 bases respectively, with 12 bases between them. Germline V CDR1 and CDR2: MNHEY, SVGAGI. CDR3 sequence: CASRRVGVSPLHF. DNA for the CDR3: TGTGCCAGCAGGCGGGTGGGGGTTTCACCCCTCCACTTT.

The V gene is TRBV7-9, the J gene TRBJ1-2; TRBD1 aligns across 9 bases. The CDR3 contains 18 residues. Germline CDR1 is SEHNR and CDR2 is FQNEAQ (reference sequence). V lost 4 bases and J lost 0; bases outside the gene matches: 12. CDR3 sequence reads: CASSSENRGRGSNYGYTF. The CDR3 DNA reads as TGTGCCAGCAGCTCAGAAAACAGGGGGCGCGGGTCTAACTATGGCTACACCTTC.

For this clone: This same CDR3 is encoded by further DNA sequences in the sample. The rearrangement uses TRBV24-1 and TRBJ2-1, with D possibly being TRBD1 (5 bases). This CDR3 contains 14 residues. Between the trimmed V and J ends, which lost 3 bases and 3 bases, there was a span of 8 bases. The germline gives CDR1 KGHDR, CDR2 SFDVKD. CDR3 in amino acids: CATSDGALYNEQFF. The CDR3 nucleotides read TGTGCCACCAGTGATGGGGCACTCTACAATGAGCAGTTCTTC.

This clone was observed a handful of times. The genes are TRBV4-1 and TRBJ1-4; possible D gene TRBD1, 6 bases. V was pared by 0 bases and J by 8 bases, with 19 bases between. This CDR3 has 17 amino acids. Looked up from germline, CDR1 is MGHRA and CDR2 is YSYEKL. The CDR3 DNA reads TGCGCCAGCAGCCAAGATGGTGGAAACAGGGCAGGGGAAAAACTGTTTTTT. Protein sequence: CASSQDGGNRAGEKLFF.

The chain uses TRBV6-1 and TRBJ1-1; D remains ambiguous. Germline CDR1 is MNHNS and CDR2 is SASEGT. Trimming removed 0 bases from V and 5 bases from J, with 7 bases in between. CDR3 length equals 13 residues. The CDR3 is CASSEARRTEAFF. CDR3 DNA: TGTGCCAGCAGTGAAGCCCGGAGGACTGAAGCTTTCTTT.

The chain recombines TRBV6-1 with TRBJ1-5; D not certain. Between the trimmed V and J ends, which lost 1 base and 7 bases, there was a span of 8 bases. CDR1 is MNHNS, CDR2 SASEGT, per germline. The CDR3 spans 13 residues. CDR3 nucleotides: TGTGCCAGCAGTGAAGTAGAAAGGCAGCCCCAGCATTTT. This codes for CASSEVERQPQHF.

CDR3 protein: CASSALTGRTDTQYF. In DNA form, the CDR3 reads TGTGCCAGCAGTGCACTGACAGGCCGTACAGATACGCAGTATTTT. This chain links TRBV2 with TRBJ2-3; a weak D match, TRBD1 (6 bases). Trimming took 4 bases from V and 3 from J, leaving 14 bases between them. Germline CDR1 SNHLY, CDR2 FYNNEI. This CDR3 is built from 15 residues.

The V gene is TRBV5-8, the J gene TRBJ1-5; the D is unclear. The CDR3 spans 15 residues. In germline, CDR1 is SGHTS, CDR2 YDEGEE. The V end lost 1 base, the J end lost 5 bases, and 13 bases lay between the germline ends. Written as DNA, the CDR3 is TGTGCCAGCAGCTTGAGGGTAGGGCCCGATCAGCCCCAGCATTTT. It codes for CASSLRVGPDQPQHF.

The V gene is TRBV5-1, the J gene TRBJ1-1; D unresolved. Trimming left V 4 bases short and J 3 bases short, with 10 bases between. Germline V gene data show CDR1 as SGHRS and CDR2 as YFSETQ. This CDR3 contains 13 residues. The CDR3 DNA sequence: TGCGCCAGCAGCCCGTTAACGGACACTGAAGCTTTCTTT. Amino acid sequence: CASSPLTDTEAFF.

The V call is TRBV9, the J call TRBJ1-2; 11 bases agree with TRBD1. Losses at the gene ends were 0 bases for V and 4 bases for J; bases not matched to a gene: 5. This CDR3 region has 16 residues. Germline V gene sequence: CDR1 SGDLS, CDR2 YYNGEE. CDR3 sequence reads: CASSVDRTGGGYGYTF. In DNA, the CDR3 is TGTGCCAGCAGCGTAGATCGGACAGGGGGCGGCTATGGCTACACCTTC.

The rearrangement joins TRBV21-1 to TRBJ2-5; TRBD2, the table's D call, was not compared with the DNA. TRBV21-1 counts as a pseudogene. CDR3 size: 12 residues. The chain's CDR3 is CASSKDRETQYF. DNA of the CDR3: TGTGCCAGCAGCAAAGATCGTGAGACCCAGTACTTC.

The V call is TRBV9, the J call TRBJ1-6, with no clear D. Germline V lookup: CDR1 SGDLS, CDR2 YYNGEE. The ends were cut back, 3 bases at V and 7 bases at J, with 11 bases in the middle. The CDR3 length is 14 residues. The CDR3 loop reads CASSGREANSPLHF. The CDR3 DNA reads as TGTGCCAGCAGCGGCCGGGAAGCGAATTCACCCCTCCACTTT.

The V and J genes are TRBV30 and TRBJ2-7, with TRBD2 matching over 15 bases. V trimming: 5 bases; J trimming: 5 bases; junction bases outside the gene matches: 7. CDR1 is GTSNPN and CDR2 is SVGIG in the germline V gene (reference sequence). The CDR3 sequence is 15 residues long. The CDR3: CAWGGLAGGPNEQYF. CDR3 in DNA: TGTGCCTGGGGCGGACTAGCGGGAGGGCCAAACGAGCAGTACTTC.

CDR3 sequence (DNA): TGTGCCAGCAGCCTCTGGGGGGATGACAATCAGCCCCAGCATTTT. Encoded protein: CASSLWGDDNQPQHF. This chain joins TRBV7-2 and TRBJ1-5, with a tentative D call TRBD1 (5 bases). The germline V gene encodes CDR1 SGHTA and CDR2 FQGNSA. The CDR3 length is 15 residues. The V end was cut by 5 bases, the J end by 3 bases, with 14 bases between.

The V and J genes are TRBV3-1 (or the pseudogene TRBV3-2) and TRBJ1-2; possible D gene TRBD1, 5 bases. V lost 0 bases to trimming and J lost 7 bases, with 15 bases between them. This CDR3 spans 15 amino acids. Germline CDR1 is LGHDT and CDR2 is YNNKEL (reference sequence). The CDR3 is CASSQDVGAYVGYTF. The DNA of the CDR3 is TGTGCCAGCAGCCAAGACGTCGGGGCCTATGTTGGCTACACCTTC.

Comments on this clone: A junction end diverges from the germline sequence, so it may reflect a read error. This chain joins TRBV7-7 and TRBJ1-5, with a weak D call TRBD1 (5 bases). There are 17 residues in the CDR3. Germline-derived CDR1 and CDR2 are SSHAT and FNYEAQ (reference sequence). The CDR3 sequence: CASSLTPVGVANQPQHF. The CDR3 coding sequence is TGTGCTAGCAGCTTAACCCCGGTGGGGGTGGCCAATCAGCCCCAGCATTTT. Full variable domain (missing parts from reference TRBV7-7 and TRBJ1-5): GAGVSQSPRYKVTKRGQDVTLRCDPISSHATLYWYQQALGQGPEFLTYFNYEAQPDKSGLPSDRFSAERPEGSISTLTIQRTEQRDSAMYRCASSLTPVGVANQPQHFGDGTRLSIL.